The 2 T cell receptor beta chains in this list originate from one sample, sequenced in a study of blood T cell repertoires in COVID-19. Here immunoSEQ multiplex PCR was the method, and the copy in TCRdb shows in-frame clones only, minus some. The top ten clones hold about 2.3% of a sample with approximately 140,000 clones, more than 70% of them seen once. Sequencing was carried out using peripheral blood. The receptors originated from a human donor in a cohort sampled during active COVID-19.

V is TRBV9 and J is TRBJ2-3; 10 bases line up with TRBD2. Germline V gives CDR1 SGDLS, CDR2 YYNGEE. The CDR3 sequence is 18 residues long. V was clipped by 5 bases and J by 1 base; unmatched bases: 13. The CDR3 loop reads CASRTPGLAGEGTDTQYF. CDR3 DNA: TGTGCCAGCAGAACCCCGGGGCTAGCGGGGGAGGGCACAGATACGCAGTATTTT.

The rearrangement uses TRBV7-3 and TRBJ2-2; TRBD2 matches at 12 bases. Per germline, CDR1 SGHTA and CDR2 FQGTGA. The V segment lost 5 bases and the J segment 5 bases; nucleotides outside the gene matches: 3. CDR3 length equals 15 residues. As DNA, the CDR3 is TGTGCCAGCAGCCGCGGGACTAGCGGGACCGGGGAGCTGTTTTTT. This translates into CASSRGTSGTGELFF.